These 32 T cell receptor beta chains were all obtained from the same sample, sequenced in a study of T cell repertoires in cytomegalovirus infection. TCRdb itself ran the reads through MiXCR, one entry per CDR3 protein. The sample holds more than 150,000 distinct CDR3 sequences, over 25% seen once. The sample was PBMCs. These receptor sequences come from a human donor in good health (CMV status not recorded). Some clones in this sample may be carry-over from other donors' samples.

Here the CDR3 reads CASSPLAREETQYF. In DNA form, the CDR3 reads TGTGCCAGCAGTCCTCTAGCTAGGGAAGAGACCCAGTACTTC. The J gene is TRBJ2-5, the V gene TRBV6-1; D might be TRBD2 (5 bases). Germline-derived CDR1 and CDR2 are MNHNS and SASEGT. This CDR3 comprises 14 residues. The V and J ends lost 5 bases and 3 bases respectively, with 13 bases between them.

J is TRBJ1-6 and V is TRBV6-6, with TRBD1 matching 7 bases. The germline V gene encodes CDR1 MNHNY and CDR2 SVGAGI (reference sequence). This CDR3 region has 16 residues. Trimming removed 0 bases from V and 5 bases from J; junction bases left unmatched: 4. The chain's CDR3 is CASSYSRGGDNSPLHF. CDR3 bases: TGTGCCAGCAGTTACTCGAGAGGGGGCGATAATTCACCCCTCCACTTT.

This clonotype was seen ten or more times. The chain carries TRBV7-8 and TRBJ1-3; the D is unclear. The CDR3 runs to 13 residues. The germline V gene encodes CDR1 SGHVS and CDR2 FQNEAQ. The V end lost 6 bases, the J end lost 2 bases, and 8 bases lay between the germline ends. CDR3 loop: CASSSLTGNTIYF. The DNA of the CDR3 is TGTGCCAGCAGTAGTTTGACTGGAAACACCATATATTTT.

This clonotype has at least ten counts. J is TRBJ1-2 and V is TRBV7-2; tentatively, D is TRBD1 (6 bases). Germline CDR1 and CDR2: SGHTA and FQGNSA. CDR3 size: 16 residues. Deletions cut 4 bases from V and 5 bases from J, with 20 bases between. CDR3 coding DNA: TGTGCCAGCAGCTACCTCCCGGCAGGGGAGGGGTATGGCTACACCTTC. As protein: CASSYLPAGEGYGYTF.

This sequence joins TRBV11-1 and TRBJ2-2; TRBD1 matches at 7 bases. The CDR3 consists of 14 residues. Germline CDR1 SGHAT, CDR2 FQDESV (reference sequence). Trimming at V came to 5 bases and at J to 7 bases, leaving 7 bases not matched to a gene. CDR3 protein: CASSNDRESGELFF. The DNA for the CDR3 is TGTGCCAGCAGCAACGACAGGGAAAGCGGGGAGCTGTTTTTT.

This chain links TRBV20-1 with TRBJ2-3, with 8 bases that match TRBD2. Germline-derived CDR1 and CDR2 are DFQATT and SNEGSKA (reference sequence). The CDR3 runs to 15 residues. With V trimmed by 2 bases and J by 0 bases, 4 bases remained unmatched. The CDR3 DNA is TGCAGTGCTAGAAATAGCGGGGCCAGCACAGATACGCAGTATTTT. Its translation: CSARNSGASTDTQYF.

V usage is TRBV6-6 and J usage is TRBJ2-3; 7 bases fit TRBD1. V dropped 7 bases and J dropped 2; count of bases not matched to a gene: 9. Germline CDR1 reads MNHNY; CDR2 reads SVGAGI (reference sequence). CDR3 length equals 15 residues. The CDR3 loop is CASTNRRGHTDTQYF. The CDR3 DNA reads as TGTGCCAGCACCAACAGAAGGGGGCACACAGATACGCAGTATTTT.

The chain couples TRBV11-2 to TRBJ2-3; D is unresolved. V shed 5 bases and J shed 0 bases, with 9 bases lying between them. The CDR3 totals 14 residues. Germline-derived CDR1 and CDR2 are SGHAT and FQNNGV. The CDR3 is CASSQRGSTDTQYF. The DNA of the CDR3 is TGTGCCAGCAGCCAACGTGGGAGCACAGATACGCAGTATTTT.

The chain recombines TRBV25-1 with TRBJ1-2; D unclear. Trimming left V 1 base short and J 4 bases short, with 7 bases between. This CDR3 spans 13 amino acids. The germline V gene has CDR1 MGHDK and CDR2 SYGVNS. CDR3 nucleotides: TGTGCCAGCAGTGAATCGGAAATCTATGGCTACACCTTC. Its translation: CASSESEIYGYTF.

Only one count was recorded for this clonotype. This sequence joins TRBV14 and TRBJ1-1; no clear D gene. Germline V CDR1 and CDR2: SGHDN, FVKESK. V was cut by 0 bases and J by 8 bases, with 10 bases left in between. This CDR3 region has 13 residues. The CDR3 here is CASSQDSNGEAFF. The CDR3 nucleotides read TGTGCCAGCAGCCAAGATTCCAACGGGGAAGCTTTCTTT.

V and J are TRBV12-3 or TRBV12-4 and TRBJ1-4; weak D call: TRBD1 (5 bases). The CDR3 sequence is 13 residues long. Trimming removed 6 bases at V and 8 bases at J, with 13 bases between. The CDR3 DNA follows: TGTGCCAGCAGCCGTGGGCCAGGGGAAAAACTGTTTTTT. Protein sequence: CASSRGPGEKLFF.

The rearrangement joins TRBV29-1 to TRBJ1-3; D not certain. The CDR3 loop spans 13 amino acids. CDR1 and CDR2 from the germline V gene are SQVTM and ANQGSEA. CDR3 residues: CRVDLESGNTIYF. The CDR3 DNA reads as TGCAGAGTGGACCTAGAGTCTGGAAACACCATATATTTT.

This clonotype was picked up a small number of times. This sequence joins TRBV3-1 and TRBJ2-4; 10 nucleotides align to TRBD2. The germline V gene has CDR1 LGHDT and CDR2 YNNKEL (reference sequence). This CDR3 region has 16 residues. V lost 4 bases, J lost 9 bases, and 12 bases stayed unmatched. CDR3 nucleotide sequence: TGTGCCAGCAGCCGAAATAGCGGGGGGCCCAGAAGCATTCAGTACTTC. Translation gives CASSRNSGGPRSIQYF.

The CDR3 loop reads CASSRSGNTEAFF. The CDR3 coding sequence is TGCGCCAGCAGCCGGTCAGGTAACACTGAAGCTTTCTTT. The V call is TRBV4-1, the J call TRBJ1-1; D is unclear. Germline V gives CDR1 MGHRA, CDR2 YSYEKL. The V end was cut by 4 bases, the J end by 2 bases, with 8 bases between. The CDR3 runs to 13 residues.

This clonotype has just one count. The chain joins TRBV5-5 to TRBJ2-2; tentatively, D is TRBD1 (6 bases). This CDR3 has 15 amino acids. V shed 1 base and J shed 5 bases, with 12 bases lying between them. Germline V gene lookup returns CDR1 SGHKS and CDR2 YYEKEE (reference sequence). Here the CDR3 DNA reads TGTGCCAGCAGCTTGAGGGCAGGGGCAACCGGGGAGCTGTTTTTT. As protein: CASSLRAGATGELFF.

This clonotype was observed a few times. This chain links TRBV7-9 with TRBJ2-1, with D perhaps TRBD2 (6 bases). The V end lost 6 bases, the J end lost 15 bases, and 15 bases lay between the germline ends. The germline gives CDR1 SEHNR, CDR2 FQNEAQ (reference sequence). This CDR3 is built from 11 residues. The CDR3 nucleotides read TGTGCCAGCAGTTCCGGGACCGGGGGGTTCTTC. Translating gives CASSSGTGGFF. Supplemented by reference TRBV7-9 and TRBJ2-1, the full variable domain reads DTGVSQNPRHKITKRGQNVTFRCDPISEHNRLYWYRQTLGQGPEFLTYFQNEAQLEKSRLLSDRFSAERPKGSFSTLEIQRTEQGDSAMYLCASSSGTGGFFGPGTRLTVL.

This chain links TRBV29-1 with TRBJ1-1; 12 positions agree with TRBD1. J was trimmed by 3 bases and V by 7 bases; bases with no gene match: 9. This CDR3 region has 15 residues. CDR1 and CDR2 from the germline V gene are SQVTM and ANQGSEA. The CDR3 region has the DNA TGCAGCGCCTCGGGGGACAGGGGGCAGTACACTGAAGCTTTCTTT. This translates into CSASGDRGQYTEAFF.

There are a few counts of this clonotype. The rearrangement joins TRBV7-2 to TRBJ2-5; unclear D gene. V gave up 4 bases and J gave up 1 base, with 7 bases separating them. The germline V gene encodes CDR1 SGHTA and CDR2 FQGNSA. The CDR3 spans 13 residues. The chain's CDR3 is CASSYWAQETQYF. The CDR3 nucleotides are TGTGCCAGCAGCTACTGGGCCCAAGAGACCCAGTACTTC.

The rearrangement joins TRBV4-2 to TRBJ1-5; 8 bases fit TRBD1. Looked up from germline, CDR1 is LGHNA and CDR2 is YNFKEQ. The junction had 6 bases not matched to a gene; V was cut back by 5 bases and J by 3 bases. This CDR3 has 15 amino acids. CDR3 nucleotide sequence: TGTGCCAGCAGCATTGACAGGGGATCCAATCAGCCCCAGCATTTT. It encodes CASSIDRGSNQPQHF.

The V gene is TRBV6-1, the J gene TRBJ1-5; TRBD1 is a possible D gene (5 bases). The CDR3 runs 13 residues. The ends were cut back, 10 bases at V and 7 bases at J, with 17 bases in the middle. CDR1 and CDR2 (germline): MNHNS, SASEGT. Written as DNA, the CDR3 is TGTGCCATCAGCGGGGGGGTCAGACAGCCCCAGCATTTT. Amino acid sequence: CAISGGVRQPQHF.

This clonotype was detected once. The CDR3 DNA sequence: TGTGCCAGCGGGGCGGGGGGAGTACAAGAGACCCAGTACTTC. Protein: CASGAGGVQETQYF. The rearrangement joins TRBV6-6 to TRBJ2-5, with 8 bases identical to TRBD2. The germline V gene has CDR1 MNHNY and CDR2 SVGAGI (reference sequence). With V trimmed by 8 bases and J by 2 bases, 7 bases remained unmatched. The CDR3 covers 14 residues.

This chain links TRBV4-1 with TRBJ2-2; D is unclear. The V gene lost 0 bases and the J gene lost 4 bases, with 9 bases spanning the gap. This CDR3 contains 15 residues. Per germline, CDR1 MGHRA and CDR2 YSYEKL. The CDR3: CASSQDRAGTGELFF. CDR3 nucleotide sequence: TGCGCCAGCAGCCAAGATCGGGCCGGCACCGGGGAGCTGTTTTTT.

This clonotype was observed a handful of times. CDR3 in DNA: TGTGCCAGCAGCACAGGGGATGCTAACTATGGCTACACCTTC. This translates into CASSTGDANYGYTF. The chain recombines TRBV7-3 with TRBJ1-2, with TRBD1 matching 7 bases. There are 14 residues in the CDR3. J was trimmed by 0 bases and V by 5 bases; bases with no gene match: 3. Germline CDR1 SGHTA, CDR2 FQGTGA.

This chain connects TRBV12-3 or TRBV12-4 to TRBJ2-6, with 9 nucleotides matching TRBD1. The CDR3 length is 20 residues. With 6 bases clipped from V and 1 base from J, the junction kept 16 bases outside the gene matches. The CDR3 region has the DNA TGTGCCAGCAGACCCGGACAGGGGAGGCCCTCTTCTTCTGGGGCCAACGTCCTGACTTTC. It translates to CASRPGQGRPSSSGANVLTF.

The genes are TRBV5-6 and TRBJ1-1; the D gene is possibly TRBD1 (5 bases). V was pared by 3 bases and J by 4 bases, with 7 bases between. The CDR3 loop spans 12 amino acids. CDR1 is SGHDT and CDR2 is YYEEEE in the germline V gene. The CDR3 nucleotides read TGTGCCAGCAGCTCAGGGTTCACTGAAGCTTTCTTT. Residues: CASSSGFTEAFF.

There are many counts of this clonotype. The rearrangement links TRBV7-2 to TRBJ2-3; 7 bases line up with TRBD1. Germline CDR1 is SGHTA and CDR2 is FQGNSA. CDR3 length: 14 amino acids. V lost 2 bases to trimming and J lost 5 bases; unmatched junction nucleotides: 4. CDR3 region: CASSLTGAGDTQYF. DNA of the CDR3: TGTGCCAGCAGCTTAACAGGGGCAGGAGATACGCAGTATTTT.

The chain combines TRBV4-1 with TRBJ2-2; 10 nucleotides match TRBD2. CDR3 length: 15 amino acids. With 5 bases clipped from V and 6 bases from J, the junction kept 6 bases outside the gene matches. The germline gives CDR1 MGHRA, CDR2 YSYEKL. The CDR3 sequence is CASSKPSGGAGELFF. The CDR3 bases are TGCGCCAGCAGCAAGCCCAGCGGGGGGGCCGGGGAGCTGTTTTTT.

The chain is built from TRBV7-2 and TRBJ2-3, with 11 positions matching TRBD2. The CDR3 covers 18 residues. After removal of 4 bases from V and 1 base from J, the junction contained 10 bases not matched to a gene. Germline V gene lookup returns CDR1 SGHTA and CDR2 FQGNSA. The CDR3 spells CASSWPSGGPTRTDTQYF. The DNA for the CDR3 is TGTGCCAGCAGCTGGCCTAGCGGGGGGCCGACGCGCACAGATACGCAGTATTTT.

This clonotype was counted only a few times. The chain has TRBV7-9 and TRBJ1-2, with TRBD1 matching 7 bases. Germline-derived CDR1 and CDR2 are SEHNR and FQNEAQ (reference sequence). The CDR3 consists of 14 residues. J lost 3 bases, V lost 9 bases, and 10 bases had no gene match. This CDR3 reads CASTYTGVHYGYTF. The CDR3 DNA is TGTGCCAGTACCTATACAGGGGTACACTATGGCTACACCTTC. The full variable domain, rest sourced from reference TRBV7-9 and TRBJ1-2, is DTGVSQNPRHKITKRGQNVTFRCDPISEHNRLYWYRQTLGQGPEFLTYFQNEAQLEKSRLLSDRFSAERPKGSFSTLEIQRTEQGDSAMYLCASTYTGVHYGYTFGSGTRLTVV.

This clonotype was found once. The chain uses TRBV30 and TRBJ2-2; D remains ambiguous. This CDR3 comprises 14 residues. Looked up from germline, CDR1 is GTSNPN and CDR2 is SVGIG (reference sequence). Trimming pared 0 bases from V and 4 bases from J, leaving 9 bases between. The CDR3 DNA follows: TGTGCCTGGAGTGTAATAGGAACCACCGGGGAGCTGTTTTTT. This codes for CAWSVIGTTGELFF.

The CDR3 sequence is CASSLGQGFPDNQPQHF. CDR3 sequence (DNA): TGTGCCAGCAGTTTGGGACAGGGATTCCCTGACAATCAGCCCCAGCATTTT. The V call is TRBV12-3 or TRBV12-4, the J call TRBJ1-5; 9 nucleotides agree with TRBD1. CDR3 length equals 17 residues. The V segment lost 3 bases and the J segment 3 bases; nucleotides outside the gene matches: 9.

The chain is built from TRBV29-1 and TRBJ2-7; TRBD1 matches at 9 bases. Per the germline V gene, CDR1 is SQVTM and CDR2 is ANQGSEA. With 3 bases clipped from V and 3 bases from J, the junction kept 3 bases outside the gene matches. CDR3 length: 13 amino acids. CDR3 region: CSVEQGQGYEQYF. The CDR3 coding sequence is TGCAGCGTTGAGCAGGGACAGGGCTACGAGCAGTACTTC.